This entry is about one T cell receptor beta chain. Its antigen is unidentified. This sample is drawn from a study of long-term antiretroviral therapy in people with HIV. Run at survey level, the immunoSEQ assay was version v3.0. Sequenced by immunoSEQ multiplex PCR; TCRdb stores in-frame clones only, minus some. The table includes 25,000 to 35,000 clones, approximately 80% detected once. The ends lost 3 bases at V and 0 bases at J; junction bases unmatched: 11. The CDR3 covers 18 residues. Germline CDR1 SGHRS, CDR2 YFSETQ. Study observations and caveats: Dominating the repertoire at all time points were the clones that expanded before ART.

The TCR was taken from a woman aged 45-65 years with HIV. The V and J genes are TRBV5-1 and TRBJ2-3, with TRBD2 matching 9 bases. The sequences come from unsorted PBMCs, collected 3.1 years after starting antiretroviral therapy. This CDR3 is CASSSGINLAGSTDTQYF. The CDR3 nucleotides are TGCGCCAGCAGCTCCGGCATTAATCTAGCGGGGAGCACAGATACGCAGTATTTT. The full variable domain, its missing parts supplied by reference TRBV5-1 and TRBJ2-3, is KAGVTQTPRYLIKTRGQQVTLSCSPISGHRSVSWYQQTPGQGLQFLFEYFSETQRNKGNFPGRFSGRQFSNSRSEMNVSTLELGDSALYLCASSSGINLAGSTDTQYFGPGTRLTVL.